Described below is a single T cell receptor beta chain sequence and its context. Germline is not matched at one junction end, which may reflect a read error. These data come from a study of blood T cell repertoires in COVID-19. Study-level background: From the United States, Italy and Spain came samples of acute and convalescent COVID-19. PBMCs, B-cell-depleted T cells, or T cells provided the cDNA or gDNA that made up the material.

Authors' processing steps: Amplified reference gene primers provided the basis for estimating nucleated cell counts. Profiling relied on immunoSEQ multiplex PCR, and the TCRdb table lists in-frame clones only, not all of them. D and trimming come from the DNA, and the V and J calls and clone size come from that table. Of 180,000 or so clones listed, 87% are singletons. This CDR3 region has 9 residues. Per the germline V gene, CDR1 is SNHLY and CDR2 is FYNNEI. The origin of this receptor is a woman aged 45 to 65 with acute or convalescent COVID-19. Material for sequencing was peripheral blood. V usage is TRBV2 and J usage is TRBJ2-7; D is possibly TRBD1 (6 bases). CDR3 nucleotides: TGTGCCAGCAGTCCGGGACATTTGTTC. Translation: CASSPGHLF. Full variable domain (rest looked up from reference TRBV2 and TRBJ2-7): EPEVTQTPSHQVTQMGQEVILRCVPISNHLYFYWYRQILGQKVEFLVSFYNNEISEKSEIFDDQFSVERPDGSNFTLKIRSTKLEDSAMYFCASSPGHLFGPGTRLTVT.